This is a list of T cell receptor beta chains from one sample in a study of cytomegalovirus exposure and HLA in healthy donors. Some clones are missing from TCRdb's copy, which holds only in-frame ones; the method was immunoSEQ multiplex PCR. In the table there are about 110,000 clones, 73% of which are singletons. Sequencing input: PBMCs. The source of these receptors is a woman in her twenties or thirties in good health and CMV-seronegative. Both conserved end residues are part of each CDR3. The order of the fields is J gene, clone size, V gene, D gene, CDR3 DNA, CDR3 protein. The D gene is left open where the match is weak. Only some rows state a clone size, as once, few, many or a class for expanded clones.

>TRBJ2-1|NA|TRBV11-2|TRBD2
TGTGCCAGCACCTCGGGGACTAGCCCGTTCTTC
CASTSGTSPFF
>TRBJ1-1|NA|TRBV4-3|TRBD1
TGCGCCAGCAGCCCCGGTGGATGGACAGGGGAGACTGAAGCTTTCTTT
CASSPGGWTGETEAFF
>TRBJ1-1|NA|TRBV29-1|NA
TGCAGCGTCCTCCAGGACAAAAACACTGAAGCTTTCTTT
CSVLQDKNTEAFF
>TRBJ2-7|NA|TRBV4-1|TRBD1
TGCGCCAGCAGCCAAGATGACAGGGAAAGCTCCTACGAGCAGTACTTC
CASSQDDRESSYEQYF
>TRBJ1-2|NA|TRBV30|NA
TGTGCCTGGAGTGTAGGCAGCGGTGGAGGCTACACCTTC
CAWSVGSGGGYTF
>TRBJ2-7|NA|TRBV15|TRBD1
TGTGCCACCAGCAGAGGTATTGGGGACAGGGGTAGACACGAGCAGTACTTC
CATSRGIGDRGRHEQYF
>TRBJ2-7|NA|TRBV5-1|TRBD1
TGCGCCAGCAGTTCCCACCCCCCCGGGACAGGGTCCCACGAGCAGTACTTC
CASSSHPPGTGSHEQYF
>TRBJ2-1|NA|TRBV2|TRBD2
TGTGCCAGCAATTTAGCGGGCTCCTACAATGAGCAGTTCTTC
CASNLAGSYNEQFF
>TRBJ1-2|NA|TRBV10-1|NA
TGCGCCAGCAGTGAAATAAAGGACAGAGTGAACTATGGCTACACCTTC
CASSEIKDRVNYGYTF
>TRBJ1-1|NA|TRBV7-9|NA
TGTGCCAGCAGCCTAGAAATGGGCGATGAAGCTTTCTTT
CASSLEMGDEAFF
>TRBJ1-4|NA|TRBV5-1|TRBD1
TGCGCCAGCAGCTTGTCCCGGGACAGGGGTGAAAAACTGTTTTTT
CASSLSRDRGEKLFF
>TRBJ1-1|NA|TRBV27|NA
TGTGCCAGCAGCTTTACAGGGTTCGACACTGAAGCTTTCTTT
CASSFTGFDTEAFF
>TRBJ2-1|NA|TRBV11-2|TRBD1
TGTGCCAGCAGACAATATATGGACAGGGGGCAGAACGAGCAGTTCTTC
CASRQYMDRGQNEQFF
>TRBJ2-3|once|TRBV6-1|TRBD1
TGTGCCAGCAGTGAGCCCCACAGGGGGACAGATACGCAGTATTTT
CASSEPHRGTDTQYF
>TRBJ1-2|few|TRBV5-1|NA
TGCGCCAGCGCCCCTGAGAGCCTAAATGGCTACACCTTC
CASAPESLNGYTF
>TRBJ2-2|NA|TRBV6-5|TRBD1
TGTGCCAGCAGTTACTCAGACAGGGTGGTGACCGGGGAGCTGTTTTTT
CASSYSDRVVTGELFF
>TRBJ1-4|NA|TRBV18|NA
TGTGCCAGCTCCTTCGGACAGAATGAAAAACTGTTTTTT
CASSFGQNEKLFF
>TRBJ1-1|NA|TRBV11-2|NA
TGTGCCAGCAGCTTACCCCTTGTTCTCCCCGCACAGGGTCGCACTGAAGCTTTCTTT
CASSLPLVLPAQGRTEAFF
>TRBJ1-5|NA|TRBV30|NA
TGTGCCTGCACAAAACAGGGTAGCAATCAGCCCCAGCATTTT
CACTKQGSNQPQHF
>TRBJ1-3|few|TRBV4-3|NA
TGCGCCAGCAGCCAAGGGACACCCTCTGGAAACACCATATATTTT
CASSQGTPSGNTIYF
>TRBJ2-7|NA|TRBV6-5|NA
TGTGCCAGCAGTTACTCTGGGGCTCGTTACGAGCAGTACTTC
CASSYSGARYEQYF
>TRBJ1-1|NA|TRBV30|NA
TGTGCCTGGAGTGTGCTGACAGCTGCCACTGAAGCTTTCTTT
CAWSVLTAATEAFF
>TRBJ1-1|NA|TRBV5-1|TRBD1
TGCGCCAGCAGCTTACAGGGGCAAAACATGAACACTGAAGCTTTCTTT
CASSLQGQNMNTEAFF
>TRBJ2-3|NA|TRBV13|TRBD2
TGTGCCAGCAGCTTATGGACTAGCGGGGGAATGGGCACAGATACGCAGTATTTT
CASSLWTSGGMGTDTQYF
>TRBJ1-2|NA|TRBV29-1|NA
TGCAGCGTAGCCGACAGGATCTATGGCTACACCTTC
CSVADRIYGYTF
>TRBJ2-5|NA|TRBV15|TRBD2
TGTGCCACCAGCAGAGATGTAGGGAGGGCCCTGAAGACCCAGTACTTC
CATSRDVGRALKTQYF
>TRBJ1-1|NA|TRBV7-9|NA
TGTGCCAGCAGCTTAGCGCGACAGACCGGCACTGAAGCTTTCTTT
CASSLARQTGTEAFF
>TRBJ2-5|NA|TRBV5-8|TRBD2
TGTGCCAGCAGCTTGGTCGGCGGGGGGTACGAGACCCAGTACTTC
CASSLVGGGYETQYF
>TRBJ2-5|NA|TRBV5-5|NA
TGTGCCAGCAGCTTGGCCGGGGATGAGACCCAGTACTTC
CASSLAGDETQYF
>TRBJ1-2|once|TRBV30|TRBD1
TGTGCCTGGACCCCCGGGACAGGAGATAACTATGGCTACACCTTC
CAWTPGTGDNYGYTF
>TRBJ2-5|NA|TRBV19|NA
TGTGCCAGTAGGGACTTGGGTCGGGGGACCCAGTACTTC
CASRDLGRGTQYF
>TRBJ2-3|NA|TRBV5-1|NA
TGCGCCAGCAGTGTACCTAGCGAGCGCACAGATACGCAGTATTTT
CASSVPSERTDTQYF
>TRBJ1-4|NA|TRBV2|TRBD1
TGTGCCAGCAGTGGACAGGGAACTGCGGGTAATGAAAAACTGTTTTTT
CASSGQGTAGNEKLFF
>TRBJ1-1|NA|TRBV7-6|TRBD1
TGTGCCAGCAGCTTATCGGTCAAGGGGGACAGGGGCCCCACTGAAGCTTTCTTT
CASSLSVKGDRGPTEAFF
>TRBJ1-4|few|TRBV5-1|NA
TGCGCCAGCAGCTTGGATTCATCAGATGAAAAACTGTTTTTT
CASSLDSSDEKLFF
>TRBJ1-6|NA|TRBV11-2|TRBD1
TGTGCCAGCAGATATAAACAGGGGGTTGATAATTCACCCCTCCACTTT
CASRYKQGVDNSPLHF
>TRBJ2-5|NA|TRBV5-1|NA
TGCGCCAGCAGCGGGAGGGGGGGACTACAAGAGACCCAGTACTTC
CASSGRGGLQETQYF
>TRBJ2-7|NA|TRBV6-5|TRBD2
TGTGCCAGCAGTGGACCGGGACTAGCGGGTTACGAGCAGCACTTC
CASSGPGLAGYEQHF
>TRBJ1-1|few|TRBV6-6|NA
TGTGCCAGCAGCAGGGAGGCCGACACTGAAGCTTTCTTT
CASSREADTEAFF
>TRBJ1-2|NA|TRBV9|NA
TGTGCCAGCAGCGTTCAGGGTAGTAATGGCTACACCTTC
CASSVQGSNGYTF
>TRBJ1-1|NA|TRBV18|NA
TGTGCCAGCTCACCCCTTAACACTGAAGCTTTCTTT
CASSPLNTEAFF
>TRBJ1-1|NA|TRBV19|NA
TGTGCCAGTAGTATAGGGCGAGGCGGTGAAGCTTTCTTT
CASSIGRGGEAFF
>TRBJ1-2|once|TRBV28|NA
TGTGCCAGCAGTTCGACCGGACTATTGAACTATGGCTACACCTTC
CASSSTGLLNYGYTF
>TRBJ1-1|NA|TRBV5-1|NA
TGCGCCAGCAGCCTTGCCACTCTGAACACTGAAGCTTTCTTT
CASSLATLNTEAFF
>TRBJ2-5|NA|TRBV2|NA
TGTGCCAGCAAAGAGGAACTGAAGAAGACCCAGTACTTC
CASKEELKKTQYF
>TRBJ2-7|NA|TRBV5-1|TRBD2
TGCGCCAGCAGCATTGGGGGAGGGTCGGTATACGAGCAGTACTTC
CASSIGGGSVYEQYF
>TRBJ1-1|few|TRBV30|NA
TGTGCCTGGAGTGTACTAAACACTGAAGCTTTCTTT
CAWSVLNTEAFF
>TRBJ1-4|NA|TRBV11-2|NA
TGTGCCAGCAGGCCGATCTCCCAATCTGGGCGGGAACGAAAACTGTTTTTT
CASRPISQSGRERKLFF
>TRBJ1-1|NA|TRBV11-2|NA
TGTGCCAGCAGCCCAGGAGGCAGCACTGAAGCTTTCTTT
CASSPGGSTEAFF
>TRBJ1-6|NA|TRBV2|NA
TGTGCCAGCAAGAGGCGGGAAGGCTATAATTCACCCCTCCACTTT
CASKRREGYNSPLHF